This record looks at one T cell receptor (beta chain) sequence and its context. J was trimmed by 7 bases and V by 5 bases; bases with no gene match: 12. The germline V gene encodes CDR1 SGHTA and CDR2 FQGNSA. The CDR3 covers 16 residues. These data are taken from a study of blood T cell repertoires in COVID-19. Libraries were prepared by immunoSEQ multiplex PCR; TCRdb keeps only in-frame clonotypes and omits some of them. The sample lists some 300,000 clones, about nine tenths occurring once. This sequence joins TRBV7-2 and TRBJ1-5; 9 nucleotides align to TRBD1. Sequenced sample: PBMCs or T cells enriched from blood (not recorded which). The receptor was derived from a woman between 50 and 59 years old who had been exposed to COVID-19. DNA of the CDR3: TGTGCCAGCAGCAGGGGGGACAGGGAGGGGACGCAGCCCCAGCATTTT. Its protein product is CASSRGDREGTQPQHF.